The clone carrying this T cell receptor (beta chain) was picked up a small number of times. Its target is not known. CDR3 length: 13 amino acids. The germline gives CDR1 SGHVS, CDR2 FNYEAQ. The V end was cut by 4 bases, the J end by 2 bases, with 6 bases between. These data are taken from a study of OX40 agonist ivuxolimab in advanced cancers. Study overall: Patients received ivuxolimab, an agonistic anti-OX40 (CD134) antibody. Eligibility admitted prior anti-PD-1, anti-PD-L1 or anti-CTLA-4 therapy; about 42% had some.

Whole-study findings and limits: Expansion of clones was among the lowest in partial responders at 0.1-3.0 mg/kg. Expanded clones were, on average, more numerous in CD8+ T cells than in CD4+.

The assay was immunoSEQ multiplex PCR, and TCRdb's table has in-frame clones only and misses some. The profile shows 15,000 to 20,000 clones, around 85% of them singletons. The sequence derives from an adult with an advanced solid tumor such as melanoma, head and neck, liver or kidney cancer. This sample comprised CD4+ or CD8+ T cells sorted from blood, obtained in a trial of the OX40 agonist ivuxolimab. The J gene is TRBJ2-1, the V gene TRBV7-6, with D perhaps TRBD2 (5 bases). CDR3 loop: CASSYGAYNEQFF. The DNA for the CDR3 is TGTGCCAGCAGCTACGGGGCCTACAATGAGCAGTTCTTC.